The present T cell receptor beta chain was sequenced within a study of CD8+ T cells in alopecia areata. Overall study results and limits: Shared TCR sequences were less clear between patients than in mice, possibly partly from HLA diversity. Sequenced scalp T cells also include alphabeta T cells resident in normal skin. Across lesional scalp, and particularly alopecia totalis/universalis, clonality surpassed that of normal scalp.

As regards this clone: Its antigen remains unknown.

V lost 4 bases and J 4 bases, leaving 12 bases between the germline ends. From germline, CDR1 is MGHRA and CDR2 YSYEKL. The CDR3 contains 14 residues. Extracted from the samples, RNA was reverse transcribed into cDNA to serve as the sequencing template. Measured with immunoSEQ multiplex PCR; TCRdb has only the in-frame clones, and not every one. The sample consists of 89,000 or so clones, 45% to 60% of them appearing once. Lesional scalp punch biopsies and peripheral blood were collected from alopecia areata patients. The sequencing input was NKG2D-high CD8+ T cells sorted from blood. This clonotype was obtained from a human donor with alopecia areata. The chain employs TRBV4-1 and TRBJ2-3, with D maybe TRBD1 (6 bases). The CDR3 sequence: CASSLDRWADTQYF. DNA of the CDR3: TGCGCCAGCAGCCTCGACAGGTGGGCAGATACGCAGTATTTT.